The rows below give T cell receptor beta chains drawn from one sample of a study of beta chain features in type 1 diabetes. Libraries were prepared by immunoSEQ multiplex PCR; TCRdb keeps only in-frame clonotypes and omits some of them. The sample consists of around 180,000 clones, 10% to 15% of them appearing once. Sequences were obtained from central memory CD4+ T cells from blood. These receptors all stem from a woman under 30 in good health. CDR3s include the opening cysteine and the closing phenylalanine or tryptophan. A D gene is named only where the DNA matches it firmly. Where a row states a size, it is once, few, many or the class of an expanded clone; other rows omit it.

few	NA	TRBV7-2	13	TRBJ1-1	CASSDTGLSEAFF	TGTGCCAGCAGCGATACAGGTTTATCTGAAGCTTTCTTT
few	TRBD1	TRBV9	13	TRBJ1-2	CASSAHRGYGYTF	TGTGCCAGCAGCGCTCACAGGGGGTATGGCTACACCTTC
few	NA	TRBV4-1	15	TRBJ1-1	CASSQSWTLNTEAFF	TGCGCCAGCAGCCAAAGTTGGACACTGAACACTGAAGCTTTCTTT
many	TRBD2	TRBV29-1	14	TRBJ2-1	CSVGAGGLHNEQFF	TGCAGCGTTGGGGCGGGAGGGCTACACAATGAGCAGTTCTTC
NA	NA	TRBV4-1	13	TRBJ1-2	CASSPTGWQGYTF	TGCGCCAGCAGCCCCACGGGGTGGCAGGGGTACACCTTC
NA	NA	TRBV4-2	15	TRBJ2-3	CASSQGGQSTDTQYF	TGTGCCAGCAGCCAGGGGGGACAGAGCACAGATACGCAGTATTTT
NA	NA	TRBV30	13	TRBJ1-5	CAWSVQGHQPQHF	TGTGCCTGGAGCGTTCAGGGGCATCAGCCCCAGCATTTT
NA	NA	TRBV28	13	TRBJ1-4	CASGTGILEKLFF	TGTGCAAGCGGAACAGGGATTTTAGAAAAACTGTTTTTT
few	TRBD1	TRBV4-2	14	TRBJ2-4	CASSQGTGGDIQYF	TGTGCCAGCAGCCAAGGGACAGGTGGAGACATTCAGTACTTC
NA	NA	TRBV7-7	16	TRBJ2-7	CASSFRKPGLPYEQYF	TGTGCTAGCAGCTTCCGCAAGCCGGGACTTCCCTACGAGCAGTACTTC
NA	NA	TRBV11-3	15	TRBJ2-7	CASSPDSARSHEQYF	TGTGCCAGCAGCCCTGATAGCGCGAGATCCCACGAGCAGTACTTC
few	TRBD1	TRBV30	13	TRBJ1-5	CAWSARGDQPQHF	TGTGCCTGGAGTGCCAGGGGGGATCAGCCCCAGCATTTT
NA	NA	TRBV15	17	TRBJ2-1	CATSRPGSASSYNEQFF	TGTGCCACCAGCAGACCCGGTAGCGCCAGCTCCTACAATGAGCAGTTCTTC
NA	NA	TRBV6-5	12	TRBJ2-7	CASIGDTYEQYF	TGTGCCAGCATCGGGGACACCTACGAGCAGTACTTC
NA	TRBD2	TRBV7-9	17	TRBJ2-2	CASSDSPGLAGVGELFF	TGTGCCAGCAGCGACAGTCCGGGACTAGCGGGAGTCGGGGAGCTGTTTTTT
NA	TRBD2	TRBV29-1	13	TRBJ2-1	CSVEYASGLAKFF	TGCAGCGTTGAATACGCTAGCGGGCTGGCTAAGTTCTTC
few	NA	TRBV19	16	TRBJ2-7	CASSTLSRGHSYEQYF	TGTGCCAGTAGTACCCTAAGCAGGGGTCACTCCTACGAGCAGTACTTC
NA	NA	TRBV11-1	14	TRBJ1-1	CASSTRRENTEAFF	TGTGCCAGCAGCACTCGACGGGAGAACACTGAAGCTTTCTTT
NA	TRBD1	TRBV30	13	TRBJ1-4	CAGDRGSLEKLFF	TGTGCGGGGGACAGGGGATCTTTGGAAAAACTGTTTTTT
few	TRBD1	TRBV6-6	13	TRBJ2-2	CASSWDSGRELFF	TGTGCCAGCAGCTGGGACAGCGGCCGGGAGCTGTTTTTT
NA	NA	TRBV6-5	14	TRBJ1-4	CASSPTGNNEKLFF	TGTGCCAGCAGTCCCACAGGGAACAATGAAAAACTGTTTTTT
NA	NA	TRBV28	14	TRBJ1-5	CASTPTGPNQPQHF	TGTGCCAGCACTCCGACAGGACCGAATCAGCCCCAGCATTTT